This T cell receptor (beta chain) appears in the sequencing data of a study of blood T cell repertoires in COVID-19. Participants, about 18 to 90 years old, spanned fewer than 25 US areas. Each participant's cohort was designated according to participant-reported clinical history. The V gene lost 4 bases and the J gene lost 2 bases, with 8 bases spanning the gap. The length of the CDR3 is 12 residues. Germline CDR1 SQVTM, CDR2 ANQGSEA. This table comes from immunoSEQ multiplex PCR, and its TCRdb copy is limited to in-frame clones, with some not included. The sample lists about 210,000 clones; roughly 84% were seen once.

This clonotype originated in a man aged 25 to 40 in a cohort exposed to, infected with or recovered from COVID-19 (not recorded which). Source material: PBMCs or T cells enriched from blood (not recorded which). The V call is TRBV29-1, the J call TRBJ1-2; D is perhaps TRBD1 (6 bases). CDR3 residues: CSVATGNYGYTF. The CDR3 nucleotides are TGCAGCGTTGCAACAGGGAACTATGGCTACACCTTC.